These T cell receptor beta chains were read from a single sample in a study of cytomegalovirus exposure and HLA in healthy donors. The repertoire was sequenced with immunoSEQ multiplex PCR; TCRdb's copy has only in-frame clones and lacks some. The table shows some 99,000 clones, with roughly 76% occurring only once. The sample taken for sequencing was PBMCs. Receptors originate from a man aged 35 to 55 in good health and CMV-seronegative. CDR3s include the opening cysteine and the closing phenylalanine or tryptophan. Each record gives: clone size, D gene, J gene, V gene, CDR3 DNA, CDR3 protein. D genes are given only for firm matches. Rows may omit the clone size; those that give it use once, few, many or a size class.

clone size: NA
D gene: TRBD2
J gene: TRBJ2-5
V gene: TRBV7-6
CDR3 DNA: TGTGCCAGCAGCTTAGCGCAGGGGACTAGCGGGGGGGCCAAGACCCAGTACTTC
CDR3 protein: CASSLAQGTSGGAKTQYF

clone size: NA
D gene: NA
J gene: TRBJ1-5
V gene: TRBV27
CDR3 DNA: TGTGCCAGCAGTTTAGCTACAGGTAGCAATCAGCCCCAGCATTTT
CDR3 protein: CASSLATGSNQPQHF

clone size: once
D gene: NA
J gene: TRBJ1-1
V gene: TRBV19
CDR3 DNA: TGTGCCAGTACCCTGGGGGGGAACACTGAAGCTTTCTTT
CDR3 protein: CASTLGGNTEAFF

clone size: NA
D gene: NA
J gene: TRBJ2-7
V gene: TRBV5-6
CDR3 DNA: TGTGCCAGCAGCTTCCTTTCGGGGAAAACCCCGGGGTGGCAGTACTTC
CDR3 protein: CASSFLSGKTPGWQYF

clone size: NA
D gene: NA
J gene: TRBJ1-4
V gene: TRBV5-1
CDR3 DNA: TGCGCCAGCAGCTTGGAATCGGCCAGGGTGCATGAAAAACTGTTTTTT
CDR3 protein: CASSLESARVHEKLFF

clone size: few
D gene: NA
J gene: TRBJ2-1
V gene: TRBV30
CDR3 DNA: TGTGCCTGGAAGGCGGACTACCCGAGCTCCTACAATGAGCAGTTCTTC
CDR3 protein: CAWKADYPSSYNEQFF

clone size: NA
D gene: NA
J gene: TRBJ2-7
V gene: TRBV5-1
CDR3 DNA: TGCGCCAGCAGCTCGACAGCCCTATCCTACGAGCAGTACTTC
CDR3 protein: CASSSTALSYEQYF

clone size: NA
D gene: NA
J gene: TRBJ2-1
V gene: TRBV30
CDR3 DNA: TGTGCCTGGAGAAAGCGCTCCGCCGGGGATGAGCAGTTCTTC
CDR3 protein: CAWRKRSAGDEQFF

clone size: NA
D gene: NA
J gene: TRBJ2-7
V gene: TRBV5-1
CDR3 DNA: TGCGCCAGCAGCTTGGAAGCGGCAAGCTCCTACGAGCAGTACTTC
CDR3 protein: CASSLEAASSYEQYF

clone size: NA
D gene: NA
J gene: TRBJ1-3
V gene: TRBV28
CDR3 DNA: TGTGCCAGCACCCTTTGGGGGGGGGTGTGGGGCTCCCAACCCTCTGGAAACACCATATATTTT
CDR3 protein: CASTLWGGVWGSQPSGNTIYF

clone size: NA
D gene: TRBD2
J gene: TRBJ2-2
V gene: TRBV5-4
CDR3 DNA: TGTGCCAGCAGCCCGCGGGAGGGCCCGGCCGGGGAGCTGTTTTTT
CDR3 protein: CASSPREGPAGELFF

clone size: NA
D gene: TRBD2
J gene: TRBJ2-1
V gene: TRBV19
CDR3 DNA: TGTGCCAGTAGTATCAGCCTAGCGGTATACAATGAGCAGTTCTTC
CDR3 protein: CASSISLAVYNEQFF

clone size: NA
D gene: NA
J gene: TRBJ2-7
V gene: TRBV7-9
CDR3 DNA: TGTGCCAGCAGCCCCGAGACTAGTAAGTTATCCTACGAGCAGTACTTC
CDR3 protein: CASSPETSKLSYEQYF

clone size: few
D gene: TRBD2
J gene: TRBJ2-1
V gene: TRBV30
CDR3 DNA: TGTGCCTGGAGTTTCCCGGGACTAGCGGGAGGGCGGGGCTCCTACAATGAGCAGTTCTTC
CDR3 protein: CAWSFPGLAGGRGSYNEQFF

clone size: once
D gene: NA
J gene: TRBJ1-2
V gene: TRBV30
CDR3 DNA: TGTGCCTGGAGTGCCAGGACAGCTGCTAGTTATGGCTACACCTTC
CDR3 protein: CAWSARTAASYGYTF

clone size: few
D gene: TRBD2
J gene: TRBJ2-1
V gene: TRBV27
CDR3 DNA: TGTGCCAGCCGGGGGACTAGCCTGGGCTACAATGAGCAGTTCTTC
CDR3 protein: CASRGTSLGYNEQFF

clone size: NA
D gene: TRBD1
J gene: TRBJ2-7
V gene: TRBV30
CDR3 DNA: TGTGCCTGGGGTACCGGGACAGGGATCTACGAGCAGTACTTC
CDR3 protein: CAWGTGTGIYEQYF

clone size: NA
D gene: TRBD2
J gene: TRBJ2-7
V gene: TRBV7-6
CDR3 DNA: TGTGCCAGCAGCCAATTACTAGCGGGAGGGTCCTACGAGCAGTACTTC
CDR3 protein: CASSQLLAGGSYEQYF

clone size: NA
D gene: NA
J gene: TRBJ1-6
V gene: TRBV30
CDR3 DNA: TGTGCCTGGAGTGCGGACAGCCATTCACCCCTCCACTTT
CDR3 protein: CAWSADSHSPLHF

clone size: NA
D gene: TRBD2
J gene: TRBJ2-5
V gene: TRBV11-3
CDR3 DNA: TGTGCCAGCAGCCCGACTAGCGGGAGAGGAGAGACCCAGTACTTC
CDR3 protein: CASSPTSGRGETQYF

clone size: NA
D gene: TRBD2
J gene: TRBJ2-1
V gene: TRBV5-6
CDR3 DNA: TGTGCCAGCACCCCCCGGGGGGGGAGCTCCTACAATGAGCAGTTCTTC
CDR3 protein: CASTPRGGSSYNEQFF

clone size: NA
D gene: TRBD2
J gene: TRBJ2-5
V gene: TRBV4-2
CDR3 DNA: TGTGCCAGCAGCCAAGCCCTTGGGGCGGGGGGGCGGCCCCCGTACCAAGAGACCCAGTACTTC
CDR3 protein: CASSQALGAGGRPPYQETQYF

clone size: NA
D gene: NA
J gene: TRBJ1-2
V gene: TRBV9
CDR3 DNA: TGTGCCAGCAGCGTAGCGGCGGCCCAATCCCTCTATGGCTACACCTTC
CDR3 protein: CASSVAAAQSLYGYTF

clone size: few
D gene: NA
J gene: TRBJ1-1
V gene: TRBV7-9
CDR3 DNA: TGTGCCAGCAGCTCCCTATATAATGAAGCTTTCTTT
CDR3 protein: CASSSLYNEAFF

clone size: NA
D gene: NA
J gene: TRBJ2-7
V gene: TRBV4-3
CDR3 DNA: TGCGCCAGCAGCCAAGATGCGGCACGACCCAGCTACGAGCAGTACTTC
CDR3 protein: CASSQDAARPSYEQYF

clone size: NA
D gene: TRBD2
J gene: TRBJ2-7
V gene: TRBV28
CDR3 DNA: TGTGCCAGCACCAAAACGGTTGGTGGGGGGGGTCCCTCAACCTACGAGCAGTACTTC
CDR3 protein: CASTKTVGGGGPSTYEQYF

clone size: NA
D gene: NA
J gene: TRBJ2-5
V gene: TRBV6-6
CDR3 DNA: TGTGCCAGCAGTTATGGGGGGGCTCGTCAAGAGACCCAGTACTTC
CDR3 protein: CASSYGGARQETQYF

clone size: NA
D gene: TRBD1
J gene: TRBJ1-1
V gene: TRBV5-1
CDR3 DNA: TGCGCCAGCAGCTATAATCAGGGGGCAATGAACACTGAAGCTTTCTTT
CDR3 protein: CASSYNQGAMNTEAFF

clone size: NA
D gene: NA
J gene: TRBJ2-7
V gene: TRBV7-2
CDR3 DNA: TGTGCCAGCAGCTTACACTACGAGCAGTACTTC
CDR3 protein: CASSLHYEQYF

clone size: NA
D gene: TRBD2
J gene: TRBJ2-1
V gene: TRBV27
CDR3 DNA: TGTGCCAGCAGTTTCGGACTAGCGGGAGGGAATGAGCAGTTCTTC
CDR3 protein: CASSFGLAGGNEQFF

clone size: once
D gene: NA
J gene: TRBJ2-1
V gene: TRBV28
CDR3 DNA: TGTGCCAGCAGGAAAGCTCTGTTTTCTATCTATGAGCAGTTCTTC
CDR3 protein: CASRKALFSIYEQFF

clone size: NA
D gene: TRBD2
J gene: TRBJ2-5
V gene: TRBV15
CDR3 DNA: TGTGCCACCAGCACCGTAGCGGGGGGCTTGGAGACCCAGTACTTC
CDR3 protein: CATSTVAGGLETQYF

clone size: NA
D gene: NA
J gene: TRBJ2-5
V gene: TRBV5-1
CDR3 DNA: TGCGCCAGCAGCGCACAGGCAGAACAAGAGACCCAGTACTTC
CDR3 protein: CASSAQAEQETQYF

clone size: once
D gene: TRBD2
J gene: TRBJ2-5
V gene: TRBV7-3
CDR3 DNA: TGTGCCAGCAGCTATAGCGGGGGGGCGGGGGAGACCCAGTACTTC
CDR3 protein: CASSYSGGAGETQYF

clone size: NA
D gene: NA
J gene: TRBJ2-5
V gene: TRBV5-1
CDR3 DNA: TGCGCCAGCAGCTTGGCCATAGGGGAAGAGACCCAGTACTTC
CDR3 protein: CASSLAIGEETQYF

clone size: few
D gene: NA
J gene: TRBJ1-5
V gene: TRBV9
CDR3 DNA: TGTGCCAGCAGCCCCGACAGTGGCGTTGGCCCCCAGCATTTT
CDR3 protein: CASSPDSGVGPQHF

clone size: NA
D gene: NA
J gene: TRBJ1-6
V gene: TRBV27
CDR3 DNA: TGTGCCAGCAGTCGGGTATTGAATTCACCCCTCCACTTT
CDR3 protein: CASSRVLNSPLHF

clone size: once
D gene: NA
J gene: TRBJ2-3
V gene: TRBV19
CDR3 DNA: TGTGCCAGTAGTATTACCCTCAGTGGTACGCAGTATTTT
CDR3 protein: CASSITLSGTQYF

clone size: NA
D gene: TRBD1
J gene: TRBJ1-1
V gene: TRBV28
CDR3 DNA: TGTGCCAGCAGTTTTTGGGGACAGGGGGACCTAAACTTGAACACTGAAGCTTTCTTT
CDR3 protein: CASSFWGQGDLNLNTEAFF

clone size: NA
D gene: TRBD1
J gene: TRBJ1-5
V gene: TRBV27
CDR3 DNA: TGTGCCAGCAGTTTACCCGACAGGGTGAATCAGCCCCAGCATTTT
CDR3 protein: CASSLPDRVNQPQHF

clone size: NA
D gene: NA
J gene: TRBJ2-7
V gene: TRBV23-1
CDR3 DNA: TGCGCCAGCAGTCAATCTTCCCGCTCCTACGAGCAGTACTTC
CDR3 protein: CASSQSSRSYEQYF

clone size: few
D gene: NA
J gene: TRBJ2-7
V gene: TRBV7-2
CDR3 DNA: TGTGCCAGCAGTTCCAAGTCCAGCTACGAGCAGTACTTC
CDR3 protein: CASSSKSSYEQYF

clone size: NA
D gene: NA
J gene: TRBJ1-2
V gene: TRBV5-6
CDR3 DNA: TGTGCCAGCAGCCTGAGGGGGGGCTATGGCTACACCTTC
CDR3 protein: CASSLRGGYGYTF

clone size: few
D gene: TRBD1
J gene: TRBJ2-5
V gene: TRBV4-1
CDR3 DNA: TGCGCCAGCAGCCAGCAAGACAGGGGTGGCGAGACCCAGTACTTC
CDR3 protein: CASSQQDRGGETQYF

clone size: few
D gene: NA
J gene: TRBJ1-4
V gene: TRBV28
CDR3 DNA: TGTGCCAGCAGTTTATCAGGGGACGATGAAAAACTGTTTTTT
CDR3 protein: CASSLSGDDEKLFF

clone size: NA
D gene: NA
J gene: TRBJ2-7
V gene: TRBV27
CDR3 DNA: TGTGCCAGCAGTCCTTCCCCAGACGGGAACTACGAGCAGTACTTC
CDR3 protein: CASSPSPDGNYEQYF

clone size: NA
D gene: TRBD2
J gene: TRBJ2-2
V gene: TRBV28
CDR3 DNA: TGTGCCAGCGTGTTAGCGGGCACCGGGGAGCTGTTTTTT
CDR3 protein: CASVLAGTGELFF

clone size: NA
D gene: TRBD1
J gene: TRBJ2-7
V gene: TRBV27
CDR3 DNA: TGTGCCAGCAGCGTCCGGGACAGCTCCTACGAGCAGTACTTC
CDR3 protein: CASSVRDSSYEQYF

clone size: NA
D gene: TRBD2
J gene: TRBJ2-1
V gene: TRBV20-1
CDR3 DNA: TGCAGTGGGCTAGCGGCCAATGAGCAGTTCTTC
CDR3 protein: CSGLAANEQFF

clone size: once
D gene: TRBD1
J gene: TRBJ1-5
V gene: TRBV29-1
CDR3 DNA: TGCAGCGTCGATACCGGGACAGGAGAATATAGCAATCAGCCCCAGCATTTT
CDR3 protein: CSVDTGTGEYSNQPQHF

clone size: NA
D gene: TRBD2
J gene: TRBJ2-4
V gene: TRBV19
CDR3 DNA: TGTGCCAGTACTTTCTCCGGGGGGTTAGGTTTGAACATTCAGTACTTC
CDR3 protein: CASTFSGGLGLNIQYF

clone size: NA
D gene: NA
J gene: TRBJ1-6
V gene: TRBV28
CDR3 DNA: TGTGCCAGCAGTTTTGGACAGAAAAATTCACCCCTCCACTTT
CDR3 protein: CASSFGQKNSPLHF

clone size: NA
D gene: TRBD1
J gene: TRBJ2-7
V gene: TRBV7-9
CDR3 DNA: TGTGCCAGCAGCCGTACAGGGGCCTACGAGCAGTACTTC
CDR3 protein: CASSRTGAYEQYF

clone size: NA
D gene: TRBD1
J gene: TRBJ1-1
V gene: TRBV6-6
CDR3 DNA: TGTGCCAGCAGTTACCTGGACAGGGGGCCGTTCACTGAAGCTTTCTTT
CDR3 protein: CASSYLDRGPFTEAFF